These 15 T cell receptor beta chains were all obtained from the same sample, sequenced in a study of blood T cell repertoires in COVID-19. Measured with immunoSEQ multiplex PCR; TCRdb has only the in-frame clones, and not every one. The table shows approximately 82,000 clones, with roughly 80% occurring only once. Sequenced material: peripheral blood. The origin of the receptors is a woman between 65 and 79 years old with active or convalescent COVID-19.

This sequence joins TRBV6-4 and TRBJ2-5, with 10 bases fitting TRBD2. The CDR3 spans 17 residues. Trimming cost V 4 bases and J 1 base; bases outside gene matches: 9. Per germline, CDR1 MRHNA and CDR2 SNTAGT. The CDR3 sequence: CASSAPDLAGAQETQYF. The CDR3 DNA sequence: TGTGCCAGCAGTGCCCCCGACCTAGCGGGGGCCCAAGAGACCCAGTACTTC.

This clone was counted only a few times. In DNA form, the CDR3 reads TGTGCCAGCAGTTCCCGAGCACACACTGAAGCTTTCTTT. This sequence encodes CASSSRAHTEAFF. The chain links TRBV6-5 to TRBJ1-1; no clear D. Between the trimmed V and J ends, which lost 4 bases and 3 bases, there was a span of 9 bases. The CDR3 spans 13 residues. The germline V gene encodes CDR1 MNHEY and CDR2 SVGAGI.

The J gene is TRBJ2-2, the V gene TRBV6-2 or TRBV6-3; D is possibly TRBD2 (5 bases). The germline V gene encodes CDR1 MNHEY and CDR2 SVGEGT. The length of the CDR3 is 16 residues. The V gene lost 2 bases and the J gene lost 2 bases, with 12 bases spanning the gap. CDR3 sequence reads: CASSYGRVTNTGELFF. In DNA, the CDR3 is TGTGCCAGCAGTTACGGGCGGGTCACTAACACCGGGGAGCTGTTTTTT.

V usage is TRBV11-2 and J usage is TRBJ2-7, with 9 bases lining up with TRBD1. With 5 bases clipped from V and 3 bases from J, the junction kept 14 bases outside the gene matches. Germline CDR1 is SGHAT and CDR2 is FQNNGV. The CDR3 sequence is 17 residues long. The CDR3 spells CASSITSTGGGGYEQYF. In nucleotides, the CDR3 is TGTGCCAGCAGCATAACATCCACAGGGGGCGGTGGCTACGAGCAGTACTTC.

This clone was observed a handful of times. The chain uses TRBV28 and TRBJ1-3, with TRBD1 as a possible D gene (6 bases). This CDR3 region has 16 residues. In germline, CDR1 is MDHEN, CDR2 SYDVKM. V was cut by 7 bases and J by 16 bases, with 32 bases left in between. Here the CDR3 DNA reads TGTGCCAGCACTCCCCTGGGGGGGGGCGCCCCGGGCGGGAGGTATTTT. It codes for CASTPLGGGAPGGRYF.

In its sample, this clone was seen once. The chain is built from TRBV4-2 and TRBJ2-3; the D gene is possibly TRBD1 (6 bases). The CDR3 covers 16 residues. From germline, CDR1 is LGHNA and CDR2 YNFKEQ. The V and J ends lost 3 bases and 0 bases respectively, with 13 bases between them. The DNA of the CDR3 is TGTGCCAGCAGCCAGGCCGGGACAACGAGCACAGATACGCAGTATTTT. This translates into CASSQAGTTSTDTQYF.

This chain connects TRBV2 to TRBJ1-6; no firm D call. With 7 bases removed from V and 14 bases from J, the gap between germline ends came to 12 bases. This CDR3 region has 11 residues. CDR1 SNHLY and CDR2 FYNNEI come from the germline V gene. In nucleotides, the CDR3 is TGTGCCAGCACGGAGGGAACAGCCCTCCACTTT. This codes for CASTEGTALHF.

The chain has TRBV3-1 (or the pseudogene TRBV3-2) and TRBJ1-4, with 11 positions matching TRBD1. V dropped 5 bases and J dropped 8; count of bases not matched to a gene: 7. The CDR3 has 15 amino acids. Germline-derived CDR1 and CDR2 are LGHDT and YNNKEL (reference sequence). CDR3 residues: CASSARGQGAEKLFF. In DNA, the CDR3 is TGTGCCAGCAGCGCTAGAGGACAGGGGGCAGAAAAACTGTTTTTT.

The chain employs TRBV3-1 (or the pseudogene TRBV3-2) and TRBJ1-1; D is ambiguous. There are 15 residues in the CDR3. Germline CDR1 reads LGHDT; CDR2 reads YNNKEL (reference sequence). V gave up 8 bases and J gave up 1 base, with 17 bases separating them. CDR3 residues: CASRDGGTRNTEAFF. In DNA, the CDR3 is TGTGCCAGCCGTGACGGAGGAACTCGGAACACTGAAGCTTTCTTT.

The CDR3 DNA follows: TGTGCCAGCAGCTTAGGTCTGACAGGGGACGTAGAGACCCAGTACTTC. Encoded protein: CASSLGLTGDVETQYF. The genes are TRBV7-9 and TRBJ2-5; 8 bases match TRBD1. After removal of 1 base from V and 4 bases from J, the junction contained 8 bases not matched to a gene. The CDR3 runs 16 residues. Germline loops: CDR1 SEHNR, CDR2 FQNEAQ (reference sequence).

This chain links TRBV4-3 with TRBJ1-6; D gene unclear. V gave up 0 bases and J gave up 9 bases, with 12 bases separating them. The CDR3 length is 15 residues. The germline V gene encodes CDR1 LGHNA and CDR2 YSLEER. This chain's CDR3 is CASSQDTGRGSPLHF. In DNA form, the CDR3 reads TGCGCCAGCAGCCAAGATACGGGCCGGGGTTCACCCCTCCACTTT.

V and J are TRBV2 and TRBJ1-1, with unresolved D. The germline CDR1 and CDR2 sequences are SNHLY and FYNNEI. This CDR3 has 14 amino acids. V gave up 3 bases and J gave up 4 bases, with 12 bases separating them. CDR3 sequence reads: CASSDWAAGTEAFF. The DNA of the CDR3 is TGTGCCAGCAGTGATTGGGCGGCGGGCACTGAAGCTTTCTTT. The full variable domain, rest sourced from reference TRBV2 and TRBJ1-1, is EPEVTQTPSHQVTQMGQEVILRCVPISNHLYFYWYRQILGQKVEFLVSFYNNEISEKSEIFDDQFSVERPDGSNFTLKIRSTKLEDSAMYFCASSDWAAGTEAFFGQGTRLTVV.

This rearrangement joins TRBV14 to TRBJ1-4; TRBD1 agrees at 10 bases. Per the germline V gene, CDR1 is SGHDN and CDR2 is FVKESK. The CDR3 loop spans 16 amino acids. The J segment lost 8 bases and the V segment lost 0 bases, leaving 6 bases of the junction unmatched. CDR3: CASSQDGTGAREKLFF. The CDR3 DNA is TGTGCCAGCAGCCAAGATGGGACAGGGGCGAGGGAAAAACTGTTTTTT.

The V gene is TRBV10-2, the J gene TRBJ1-1; D uncertain. Looked up from germline, CDR1 is WSHSY and CDR2 is SAAADI. V was clipped by 2 bases and J by 8 bases, with 6 bases between them. The CDR3 is 11 amino acids. CDR3: CASSEGDEAFF. The CDR3 DNA reads TGCGCCAGCAGTGAGGGAGACGAAGCTTTCTTT.

This rearrangement joins TRBV3-1 (or the pseudogene TRBV3-2) to TRBJ1-3, with 10 bases identical to TRBD1. Germline-derived CDR1 and CDR2 are LGHDT and YNNKEL (reference sequence). This CDR3 has 16 residues. Losses at the gene ends were 2 bases for V and 2 bases for J; bases not matched to a gene: 3. The CDR3 protein is CASSQRTGGTGNTIYF. The CDR3 nucleotides read TGTGCCAGCAGCCAACGGACAGGGGGAACTGGAAACACCATATATTTT.